This entry features one T cell receptor beta chain sequence. What it recognizes is unknown. Sequencing targeted expressed TCRB transcripts, as all isolated RNA had been reverse transcribed. Profiling relied on immunoSEQ multiplex PCR, and the TCRdb table lists in-frame clones only, not all of them. The table lists hundreds of thousands of clones, more than 13% of them singletons. Germline assignment: CDR1 MGHDK and CDR2 SYGVNS. V was clipped by 3 bases and J by 2 bases, with 14 bases between them. The CDR3 consists of 15 residues. Cell sorting via CD45RO/CCR7/CD25/CD127/CD95/CD27 was performed to obtain CD4+ naive, central memory, regulatory and stem cell-like memory cells. Sorting produced populations that all topped 95% purity. The sample belongs to a study of beta chain features in type 1 diabetes. Study observations and caveats: Moderate yet significant TCRB CDR3 shortening was seen in Type 1 diabetes patients in all four CD4+ subsets. Junctions at VDJ sites from type 1 diabetes patients had fewer insertions and more deletions.

The sequenced sample consisted of naive CD4+ T cells from blood. The chain is built from TRBV25-1 and TRBJ2-7; D might be TRBD2 (6 bases). The sequence came from a young man with type 1 diabetes. The CDR3 reads CASSDLRRGTYEQYF. The CDR3 bases are TGTGCCAGCAGTGACCTTAGGCGGGGAACCTACGAGCAGTACTTC.